This passage covers 16 T cell receptor beta chains from one sample sequenced in a study of shared clonotypes between healthy human individuals. Only in-frame clones appear in the TCRdb table, and some are missing; sequencing was by immunoSEQ multiplex PCR. The sample yields about 380,000 clones, about 97% seen once. The sample comprised memory CD8+ T cells sorted from blood. The sample's subset: CD45RO+ cells pooled with CCR7-negative TemRA cells. These receptors were collected from a young man in good health.

This sequence joins TRBV29-1 and TRBJ2-1; 11 nucleotides align to TRBD1. The CDR3 contains 14 residues. J was trimmed by 9 bases and V by 3 bases; bases with no gene match: 7. CDR1 SQVTM and CDR2 ANQGSEA come from the germline V gene. The CDR3 sequence: CSVEEDRGRGEQFF. CDR3 coding DNA: TGCAGCGTTGAGGAGGACAGGGGGCGCGGTGAGCAGTTCTTC.

This clone was observed a handful of times. The V and J genes are TRBV29-1 and TRBJ1-1; TRBD1 is a possible D gene (5 bases). CDR1 is SQVTM and CDR2 is ANQGSEA in the germline V gene. V dropped 6 bases and J dropped 6 bases, with 5 bases sitting between them. The CDR3 runs 9 residues. CDR3 loop: CSVGPEAFF. Written as DNA, the CDR3 is TGCAGCGTGGGGCCTGAAGCTTTCTTT.

The chain recombines TRBV19 with TRBJ1-1; 8 nucleotides line up with TRBD1. Trimming cost V 5 bases and J 10 bases; bases outside gene matches: 6. Germline V CDR1 and CDR2: LNHDA, SQIVND (reference sequence). The CDR3 totals 12 residues. The CDR3 DNA follows: TGTGCCAGTAGTCCTCAGGACAGGGCAGCTTTCTTT. Translated, it gives CASSPQDRAAFF.

This clone was observed a single time. As DNA, the CDR3 is TGTGCCGGGGGGACAGGGAAAACAAACACCATATATTTT. It translates to CAGGTGKTNTIYF. The chain uses TRBV6-1 and TRBJ1-3, with 9 bases identical to TRBD1. Per the germline V gene, CDR1 is MNHNS and CDR2 is SASEGT. Trimming removed 11 bases from V and 6 bases from J; junction bases left unmatched: 8. The length of the CDR3 is 13 residues.

The gene calls are TRBV4-1 and TRBJ2-7; TRBD1 agrees at 8 bases. Germline V gene data show CDR1 as MGHRA and CDR2 as YSYEKL. Losses at the gene ends were 1 base for V and 3 bases for J; bases not matched to a gene: 5. The CDR3 is made up of 15 amino acids. CDR3 region: CASSQGPTGGYEQYF. CDR3 nucleotide sequence: TGCGCCAGCAGCCAAGGCCCAACAGGGGGCTACGAGCAGTACTTC.

The V call is TRBV2, the J call TRBJ1-4, with D possibly matching TRBD1 (5 bases). V was shortened by 2 bases and J by 0 bases, with 10 bases between the two germline ends. Germline values: CDR1 SNHLY, CDR2 FYNNEI. There are 16 residues in the CDR3. Here the CDR3 DNA reads TGTGCCAGCAGTGAATTCCGGGACCCAACTAATGAAAAACTGTTTTTT. Its protein product is CASSEFRDPTNEKLFF.

The rearrangement uses TRBV9 and TRBJ2-7, with TRBD1 matching 9 bases. This CDR3 is 14 amino acids long. J was trimmed by 7 bases and V by 3 bases; bases with no gene match: 8. In germline, CDR1 is SGDLS, CDR2 YYNGEE. CDR3 loop: CASSATGTGWEQYF. In nucleotides, the CDR3 is TGTGCCAGCAGCGCGACCGGGACAGGGTGGGAGCAGTACTTC.

V and J are TRBV6-4 and TRBJ2-3; 10 bases fit TRBD2. Germline-derived CDR1 and CDR2 are MRHNA and SNTAGT. The CDR3 loop spans 16 amino acids. The V segment lost 0 bases and the J segment 4 bases; nucleotides outside the gene matches: 4. CDR3 amino acids: CASSDSLAGDPDTQYF. The CDR3 DNA reads TGTGCCAGCAGTGACTCCCTAGCGGGAGACCCAGATACGCAGTATTTT.

The chain is built from TRBV18 and TRBJ2-7, with D possibly matching TRBD1 (6 bases). The V end lost 5 bases, the J end lost 6 bases, and 11 bases lay between the germline ends. Germline V CDR1 and CDR2: KGHSH, LQKENI. The CDR3 is made up of 12 amino acids. CDR3 DNA sequence: TGTGCCAGCTCAAAACAGGGACCCGAGCAGTACTTC. It encodes CASSKQGPEQYF.

V and J are TRBV2 and TRBJ1-2; TRBD1 might be the D (6 bases). Between the trimmed V and J ends, which lost 8 bases and 6 bases, there was a span of 16 bases. CDR1 is SNHLY and CDR2 is FYNNEI in the germline V gene. This CDR3 spans 13 amino acids. The CDR3 loop is CASQAGTLNGYTF. The CDR3, as DNA: TGTGCCAGCCAGGCCGGGACACTTAATGGCTACACCTTC.

The CDR3 spells CAWTARLAGSYEQYF. CDR3 sequence (DNA): TGTGCCTGGACTGCACGACTAGCGGGGAGCTACGAGCAGTACTTC. V and J are TRBV30 and TRBJ2-7; 11 bases are shared with TRBD2. V was pared by 4 bases and J by 3 bases, with 8 bases of the junction left unmatched. In germline, CDR1 is GTSNPN, CDR2 SVGIG (reference sequence). This CDR3 has 15 amino acids. The variable domain in full, completed from reference TRBV30 and TRBJ2-7, reads SQTIHQWPATLVQPVGSPLSLECTVEGTSNPNLYWYRQAAGRGLQLLFYSVGIGQISSEVPQNLSASRPQDRQFILSSKKLLLSDSGFYLCAWTARLAGSYEQYFGPGTRLTVT.

The chain employs TRBV11-3 and TRBJ2-2; 7 positions agree with TRBD1. CDR1 is SGHNT and CDR2 is YENEEA in the germline V gene. The CDR3 runs to 14 residues. The junction had 2 bases not matched to a gene; V was cut back by 5 bases and J by 2 bases. The CDR3 is CASSRQGNTGELFF. CDR3 in DNA: TGTGCCAGCAGCCGACAGGGAAACACCGGGGAGCTGTTTTTT.

Details on this clone: The junction and the germline gene differ at one end; a read error may be behind it. This chain joins TRBV5-1 and TRBJ2-7, with TRBD1 as a possible D gene (6 bases). Germline V gene lookup returns CDR1 SGHRS and CDR2 YFSETQ. The CDR3 has 15 residues. The CDR3 is CASSQKGQLSYEQHF. CDR3 DNA sequence: TGCGCCAGCAGCCAAAAAGGACAGCTTTCCTACGAGCAGCACTTC.

The chain links TRBV7-9 to TRBJ1-5, with a tentative D call TRBD1 (5 bases). V was shortened by 1 base and J by 2 bases, with 18 bases between the two germline ends. This CDR3 spans 18 amino acids. From germline, CDR1 is SEHNR and CDR2 FQNEAQ (reference sequence). The chain's CDR3 is CASSLGTGGSLGNQPQHF. The CDR3 DNA follows: TGTGCCAGCAGCTTAGGTACAGGCGGCTCACTCGGCAATCAGCCCCAGCATTTT.

This rearrangement joins TRBV5-4 to TRBJ2-3; tentatively, D is TRBD1 (6 bases). CDR3 length equals 13 residues. CDR1 is SGHNT, CDR2 YYREEE, per germline (reference sequence). V gave up 4 bases and J gave up 7 bases, with 13 bases separating them. CDR3 sequence reads: CASSPQGLYTQYF. In nucleotides, the CDR3 is TGTGCCAGCAGCCCACAGGGTTTATATACGCAGTATTTT.

The chain recombines TRBV5-1 with TRBJ2-3; D tentatively reads TRBD1 or TRBD2 (6 bases each). Germline V lookup: CDR1 SGHRS, CDR2 YFSETQ. CDR3 size: 15 residues. V was pared by 1 base and J by 3 bases, with 12 bases between. This chain's CDR3 is CASSLFVGGTDTQYF. The CDR3 DNA follows: TGCGCCAGCAGCTTGTTTGTAGGGGGGACAGATACGCAGTATTTT.